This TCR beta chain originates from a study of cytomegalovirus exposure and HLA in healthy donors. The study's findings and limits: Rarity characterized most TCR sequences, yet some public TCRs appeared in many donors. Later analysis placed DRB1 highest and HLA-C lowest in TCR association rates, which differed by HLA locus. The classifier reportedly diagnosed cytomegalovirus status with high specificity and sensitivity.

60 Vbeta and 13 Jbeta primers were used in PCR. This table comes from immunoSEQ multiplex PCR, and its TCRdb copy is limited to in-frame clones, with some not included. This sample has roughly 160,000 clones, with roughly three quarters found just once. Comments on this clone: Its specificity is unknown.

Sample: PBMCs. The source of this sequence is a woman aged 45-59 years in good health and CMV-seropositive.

The CDR3 coding sequence is TGTGCCAGTCGAAAGGCGGGACAGGACAATCAGCCCCAGCATTTT. Amino acids: CASRKAGQDNQPQHF. The chain joins TRBV19 to TRBJ1-5, with TRBD1 identical over 8 bases. Germline V gives CDR1 LNHDA, CDR2 SQIVND (reference sequence). J gave up 3 bases and V 8 bases, and 9 bases lay outside the gene matches. This CDR3 is built from 15 residues.